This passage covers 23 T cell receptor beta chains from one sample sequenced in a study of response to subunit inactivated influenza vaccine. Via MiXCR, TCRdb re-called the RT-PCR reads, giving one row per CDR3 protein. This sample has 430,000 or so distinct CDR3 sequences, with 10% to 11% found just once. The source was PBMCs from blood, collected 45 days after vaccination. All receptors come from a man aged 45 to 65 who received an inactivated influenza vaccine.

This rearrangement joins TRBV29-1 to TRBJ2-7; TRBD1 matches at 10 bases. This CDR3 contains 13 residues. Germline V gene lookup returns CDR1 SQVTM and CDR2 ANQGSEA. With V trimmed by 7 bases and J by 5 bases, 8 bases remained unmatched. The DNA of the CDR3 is TGCAGCGCCGCCGGGACAGGGGCCCACGAGCAGTACTTC. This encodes CSAAGTGAHEQYF.

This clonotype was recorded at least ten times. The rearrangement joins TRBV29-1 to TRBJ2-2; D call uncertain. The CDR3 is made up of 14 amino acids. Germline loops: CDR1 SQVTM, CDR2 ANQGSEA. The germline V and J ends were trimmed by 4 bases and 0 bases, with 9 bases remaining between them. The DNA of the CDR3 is TGCAGCGTTGCAGGCGCCTCGAACACCGGGGAGCTGTTTTTT. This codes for CSVAGASNTGELFF.

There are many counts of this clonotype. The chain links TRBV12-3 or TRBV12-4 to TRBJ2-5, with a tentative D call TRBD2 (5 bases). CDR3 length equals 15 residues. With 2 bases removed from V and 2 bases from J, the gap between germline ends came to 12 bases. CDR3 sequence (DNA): TGTGCCAGCAGTTTAAGCACAAGCGGTCAAGAGACCCAGTACTTC. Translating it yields CASSLSTSGQETQYF.

The CDR3: CASSEGTGGAEKLFF. The CDR3, as DNA: TGTGCCAGCAGTGAAGGGACAGGGGGCGCGGAAAAACTGTTTTTT. This chain uses TRBV6-1 with TRBJ1-4; 11 bases match TRBD1. V shed 1 base and J 8 bases; nucleotides not matched to a gene: 3. Per germline, CDR1 MNHNS and CDR2 SASEGT. This CDR3 is 15 amino acids long.

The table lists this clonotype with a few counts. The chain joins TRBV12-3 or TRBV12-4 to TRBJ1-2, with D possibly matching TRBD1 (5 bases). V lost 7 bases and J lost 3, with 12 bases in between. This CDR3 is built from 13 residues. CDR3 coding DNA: TGTGCCAGCATGGGGGGAGGATACTATGGCTACACCTTC. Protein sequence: CASMGGGYYGYTF.

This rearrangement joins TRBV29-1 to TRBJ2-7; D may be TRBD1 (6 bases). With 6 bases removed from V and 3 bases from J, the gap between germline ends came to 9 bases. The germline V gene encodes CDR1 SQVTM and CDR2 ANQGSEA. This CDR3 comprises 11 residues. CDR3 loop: CSVAQGYEQYF. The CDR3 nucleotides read TGCAGCGTGGCACAGGGCTACGAGCAGTACTTC.

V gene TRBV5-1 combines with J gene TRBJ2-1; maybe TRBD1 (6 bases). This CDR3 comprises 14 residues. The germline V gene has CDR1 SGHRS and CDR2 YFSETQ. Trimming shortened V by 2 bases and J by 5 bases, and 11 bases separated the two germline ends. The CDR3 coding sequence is TGCGCCAGCAGCTTTGTCGGACAGAACAATGAGCAGTTCTTC. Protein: CASSFVGQNNEQFF.

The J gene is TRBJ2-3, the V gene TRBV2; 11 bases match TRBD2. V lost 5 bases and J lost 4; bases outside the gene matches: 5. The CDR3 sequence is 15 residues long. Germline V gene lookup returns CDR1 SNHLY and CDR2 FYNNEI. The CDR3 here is CASSQTSGGADTQYF. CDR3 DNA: TGTGCCAGCAGTCAAACTAGCGGGGGAGCAGATACGCAGTATTTT.

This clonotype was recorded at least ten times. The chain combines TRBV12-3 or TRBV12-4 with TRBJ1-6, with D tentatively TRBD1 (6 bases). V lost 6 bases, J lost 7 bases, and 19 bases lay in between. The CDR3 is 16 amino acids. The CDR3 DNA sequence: TGTGCCAGCAGCCTATCCGGGGGCCGGGGGAATTCACCCCTCCACTTT. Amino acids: CASSLSGGRGNSPLHF.

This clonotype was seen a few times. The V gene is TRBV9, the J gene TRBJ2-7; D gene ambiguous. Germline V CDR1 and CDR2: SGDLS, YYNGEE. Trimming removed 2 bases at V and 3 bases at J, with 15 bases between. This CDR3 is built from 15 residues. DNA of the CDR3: TGTGCCAGCAGCGTTGGTTTTGCGAGCTACTACGAGCAGTACTTC. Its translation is CASSVGFASYYEQYF.

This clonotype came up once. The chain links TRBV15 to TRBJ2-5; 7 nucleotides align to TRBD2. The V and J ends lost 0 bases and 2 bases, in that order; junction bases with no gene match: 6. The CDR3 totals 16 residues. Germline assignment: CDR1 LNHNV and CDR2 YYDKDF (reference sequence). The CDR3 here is CATSRDYGLGQETQYF. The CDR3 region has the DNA TGTGCCACCAGCAGAGATTACGGACTAGGGCAAGAGACCCAGTACTTC.

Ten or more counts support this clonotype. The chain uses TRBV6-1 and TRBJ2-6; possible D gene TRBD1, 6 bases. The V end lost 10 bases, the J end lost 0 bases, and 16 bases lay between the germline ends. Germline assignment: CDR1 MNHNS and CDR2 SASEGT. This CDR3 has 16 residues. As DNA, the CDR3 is TGTGCCACCACGGGACACCTGGCCTCTGGGGCCAACGTCCTGACTTTC. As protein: CATTGHLASGANVLTF.

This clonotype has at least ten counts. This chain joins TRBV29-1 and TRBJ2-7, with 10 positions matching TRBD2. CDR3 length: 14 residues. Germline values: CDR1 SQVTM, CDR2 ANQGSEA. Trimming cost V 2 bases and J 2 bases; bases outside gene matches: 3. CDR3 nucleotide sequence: TGCAGCGTTGAATTAGCGGGAGGCGCCTACGAGCAGTACTTC. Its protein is CSVELAGGAYEQYF.

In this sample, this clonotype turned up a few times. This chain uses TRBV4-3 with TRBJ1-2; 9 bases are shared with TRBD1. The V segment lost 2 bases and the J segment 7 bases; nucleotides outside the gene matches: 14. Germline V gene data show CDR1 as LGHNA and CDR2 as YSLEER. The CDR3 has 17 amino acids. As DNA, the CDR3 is TGCGCCAGCAGCCAACGGCAAACCGGGACAGGGATAGGTGGCTACACCTTC. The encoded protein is CASSQRQTGTGIGGYTF.

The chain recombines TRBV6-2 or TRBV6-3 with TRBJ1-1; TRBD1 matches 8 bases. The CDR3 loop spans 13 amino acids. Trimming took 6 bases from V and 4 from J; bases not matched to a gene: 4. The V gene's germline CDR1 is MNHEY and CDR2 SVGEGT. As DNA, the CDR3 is TGTGCCAGCAGGAAGACAGGGGCCACTGAAGCTTTCTTT. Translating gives CASRKTGATEAFF.

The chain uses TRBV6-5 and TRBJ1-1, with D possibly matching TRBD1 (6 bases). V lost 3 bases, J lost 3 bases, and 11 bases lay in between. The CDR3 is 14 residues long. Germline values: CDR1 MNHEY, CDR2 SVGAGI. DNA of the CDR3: TGTGCCAGCAGTTATGCCAGGGGAGACACTGAAGCTTTCTTT. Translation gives CASSYARGDTEAFF.

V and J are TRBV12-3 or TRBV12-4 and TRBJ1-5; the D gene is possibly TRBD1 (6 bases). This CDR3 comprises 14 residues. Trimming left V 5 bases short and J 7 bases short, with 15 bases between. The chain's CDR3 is CASSPTRTAQPQHF. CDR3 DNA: TGTGCCAGCAGTCCAACGCGGACAGCCCAGCCCCAGCATTTT.

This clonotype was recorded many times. CDR3 DNA sequence: TGCGCCAGCAGCCAAGATTTCAACACTGAAGCTTTCTTT. Protein: CASSQDFNTEAFF. This chain connects TRBV4-3 to TRBJ1-1; no reliable D call. The CDR3 has 13 residues. Trimming left V 0 bases short and J 2 bases short, with 4 bases between. Germline CDR1 and CDR2: LGHNA and YSLEER.

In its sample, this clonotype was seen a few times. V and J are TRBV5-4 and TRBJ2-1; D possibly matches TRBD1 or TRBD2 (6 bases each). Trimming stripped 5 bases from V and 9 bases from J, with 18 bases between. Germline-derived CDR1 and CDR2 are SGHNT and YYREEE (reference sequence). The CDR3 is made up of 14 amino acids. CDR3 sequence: CASSRGQGRGEQFF. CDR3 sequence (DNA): TGTGCCAGCAGTCGGGGGCAGGGCCGTGGTGAGCAGTTCTTC.

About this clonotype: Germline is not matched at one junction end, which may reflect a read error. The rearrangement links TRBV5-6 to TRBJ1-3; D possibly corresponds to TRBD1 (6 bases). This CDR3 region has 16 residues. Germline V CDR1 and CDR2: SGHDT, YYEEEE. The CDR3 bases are TGTGCCAGCAGCGAGCACTACAGGGAAGTCGTAAACACCATATACTTT. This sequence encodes CASSEHYREVVNTIYF.

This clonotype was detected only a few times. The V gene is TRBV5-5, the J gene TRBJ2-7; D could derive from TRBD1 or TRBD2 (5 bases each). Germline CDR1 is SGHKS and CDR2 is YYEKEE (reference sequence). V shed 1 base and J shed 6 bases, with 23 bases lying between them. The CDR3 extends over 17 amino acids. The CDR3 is CASSLYLEAGSLSEQYF. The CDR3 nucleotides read TGTGCCAGCAGCTTGTATTTGGAGGCAGGGAGTCTATCCGAGCAGTACTTC.

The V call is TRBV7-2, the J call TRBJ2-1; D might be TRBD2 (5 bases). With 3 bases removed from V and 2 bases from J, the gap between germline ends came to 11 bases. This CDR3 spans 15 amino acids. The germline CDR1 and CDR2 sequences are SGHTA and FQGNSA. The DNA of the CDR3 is TGTGCCAGCAGCTTGGGGAGTACCACCTACAATGAGCAGTTCTTC. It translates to CASSLGSTTYNEQFF.

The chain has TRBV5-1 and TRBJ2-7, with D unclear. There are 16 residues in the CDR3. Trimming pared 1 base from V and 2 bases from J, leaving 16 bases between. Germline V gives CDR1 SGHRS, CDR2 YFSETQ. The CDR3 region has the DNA TGCGCCAGCAGCTTGACGGCGAACAAGCTTGCCTACGAGCAGTACTTC. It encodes CASSLTANKLAYEQYF.